This T cell receptor (beta chain) is from a study of T cell repertoires in cytomegalovirus infection. The wider study: Alongside well-studied HLA-B-restricted CMV epitopes, recently identified HLA-C-restricted CMV epitopes were also used. Signatures in public TCR beta sequences pointed to both CMV infection and matching HLA type.

A remark on this clonotype: The antigen is undetermined.

Per the germline V gene, CDR1 is LGHNA and CDR2 is YSLEER. V was clipped by 4 bases and J by 7 bases; unmatched bases: 6. This CDR3 has 15 amino acids. TCRdb recomputed calls from the reads with MiXCR, one row per CDR3 protein. Among about 20,000 distinct CDR3 sequences listed, around 43% were seen once. The source of this sequence is a human donor in good health (CMV status not recorded). Some clones in this sample may be carry-over from other donors' samples. Sequenced here: CD8+ T cells from cultured PBMCs, sampled from culture after CMV antigen stimulation. This rearrangement joins TRBV4-3 to TRBJ2-1; 11 bases fit TRBD2. CDR3 sequence (DNA): TGCGCCAGCAGCCCTACTAGCGGGAGCGGTAATGAGCAGTTCTTC. Its protein product is CASSPTSGSGNEQFF.